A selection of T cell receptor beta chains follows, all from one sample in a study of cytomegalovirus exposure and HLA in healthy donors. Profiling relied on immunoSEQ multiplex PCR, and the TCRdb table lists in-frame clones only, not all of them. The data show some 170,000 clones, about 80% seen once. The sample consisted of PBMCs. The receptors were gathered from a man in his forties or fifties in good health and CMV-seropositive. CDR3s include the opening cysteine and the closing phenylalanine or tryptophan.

CDR3: CASSMGAWQFF; J: TRBJ2-1; V: TRBV19
CDR3: CASSFSSGAPTGQYF; J: TRBJ2-5; V: TRBV5-1
CDR3: CASSPTSGTGQPQHF; J: TRBJ1-5; V: TRBV18
CDR3: CASGAGWSSFF; J: TRBJ1-1; V: TRBV19
CDR3: CASSYNRGNAEAFF; J: TRBJ1-1; V: TRBV27
CDR3: CASTLTGKGNEAFF; J: TRBJ1-1; V: TRBV27
CDR3: CASSSGTVRHQPQHF; J: TRBJ1-5; V: TRBV19
CDR3: CASSQTRAGELFF; J: TRBJ2-2; V: TRBV7-3
CDR3: CASSLAQGLGIGEFF; J: TRBJ2-1; V: TRBV7-9
CDR3: CASSLTGVGEAFF; J: TRBJ1-1; V: TRBV28
CDR3: CASSVNTETQYF; J: TRBJ2-5; V: TRBV2
CDR3: CASSGLAGEAQYF; J: TRBJ2-7; V: TRBV9
CDR3: CASSLSSSARRNTGELFF; J: TRBJ2-2; V: TRBV7-7
CDR3: CASSELEGTQYF; J: TRBJ2-5; V: TRBV7-2
CDR3: CASSPPPGTGAEKLFF; J: TRBJ1-4; V: TRBV25-1